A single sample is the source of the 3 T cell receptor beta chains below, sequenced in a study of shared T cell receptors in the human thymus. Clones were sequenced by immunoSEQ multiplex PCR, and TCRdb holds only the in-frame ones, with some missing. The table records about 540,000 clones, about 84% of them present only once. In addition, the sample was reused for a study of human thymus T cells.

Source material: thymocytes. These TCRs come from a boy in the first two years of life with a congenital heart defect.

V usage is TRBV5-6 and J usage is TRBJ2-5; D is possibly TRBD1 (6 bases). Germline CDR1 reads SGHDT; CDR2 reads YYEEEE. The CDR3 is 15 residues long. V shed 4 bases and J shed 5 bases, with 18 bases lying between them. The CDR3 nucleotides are TGTGCCAGCAGCGCAAGCCCTTGGACAGAGGAGACCCAGTACTTC. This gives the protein CASSASPWTEETQYF.

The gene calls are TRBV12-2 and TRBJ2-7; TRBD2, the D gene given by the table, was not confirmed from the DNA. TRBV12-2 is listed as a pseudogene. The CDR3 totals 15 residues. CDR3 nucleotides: TGTGCAAGTCGCTTAGAGGGCGGGAGCTCCTACGAGCAGTACTTC. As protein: CASRLEGGSSYEQYF.

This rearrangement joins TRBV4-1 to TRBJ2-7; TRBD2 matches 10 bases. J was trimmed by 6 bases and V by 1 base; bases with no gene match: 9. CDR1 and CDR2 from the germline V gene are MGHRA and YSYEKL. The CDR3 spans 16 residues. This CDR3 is CASSQVPGLAGVEQYF. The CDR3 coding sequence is TGCGCCAGCAGCCAAGTCCCCGGGCTAGCGGGAGTCGAGCAGTACTTC.